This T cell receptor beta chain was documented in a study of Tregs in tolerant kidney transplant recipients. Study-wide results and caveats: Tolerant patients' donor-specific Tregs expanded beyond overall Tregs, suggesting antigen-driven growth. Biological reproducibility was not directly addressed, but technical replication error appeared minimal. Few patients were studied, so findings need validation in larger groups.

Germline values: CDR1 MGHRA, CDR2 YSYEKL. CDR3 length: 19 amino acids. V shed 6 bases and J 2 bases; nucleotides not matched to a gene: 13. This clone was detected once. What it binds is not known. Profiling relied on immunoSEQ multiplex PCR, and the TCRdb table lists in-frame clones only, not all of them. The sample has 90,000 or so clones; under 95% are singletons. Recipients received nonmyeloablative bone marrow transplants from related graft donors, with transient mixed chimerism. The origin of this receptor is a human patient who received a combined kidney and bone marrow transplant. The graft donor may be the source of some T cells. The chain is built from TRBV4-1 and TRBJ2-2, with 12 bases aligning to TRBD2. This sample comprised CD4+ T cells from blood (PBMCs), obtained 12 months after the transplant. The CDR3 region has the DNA TGCGCCAGCAGAAAAACCCCGACTAGCGGGGGTGTAAACACCGGGGAGCTGTTTTTT. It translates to CASRKTPTSGGVNTGELFF.